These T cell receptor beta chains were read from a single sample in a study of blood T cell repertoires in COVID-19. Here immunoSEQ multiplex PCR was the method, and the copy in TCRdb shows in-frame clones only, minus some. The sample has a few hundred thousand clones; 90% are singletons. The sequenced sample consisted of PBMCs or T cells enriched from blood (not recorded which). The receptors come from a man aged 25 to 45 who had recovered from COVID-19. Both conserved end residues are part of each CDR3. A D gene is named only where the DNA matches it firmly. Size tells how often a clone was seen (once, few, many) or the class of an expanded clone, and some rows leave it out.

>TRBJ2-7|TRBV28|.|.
TGTGCCAGCAGCGAGGAGACGGAACCGACCTACGAGCAGTACTTC
CASSEETEPTYEQYF
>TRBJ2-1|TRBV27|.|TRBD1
TGTGCCAGCAGTTTCCAAGGACAGGGGTTGGGTAGAGGTGAGCAGTTCTTC
CASSFQGQGLGRGEQFF
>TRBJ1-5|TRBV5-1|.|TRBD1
TGCGCCAGCAGCTTAGGCGACAGGGGGAGCAATCAGCCCCAGCATTTT
CASSLGDRGSNQPQHF
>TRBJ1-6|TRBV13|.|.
TGTGCCAGCAGCCCAAAGCCGACTAGGGGATCCTATAATTCACCCCTCCACTTT
CASSPKPTRGSYNSPLHF
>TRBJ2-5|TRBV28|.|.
TGTGCCAGCAGTTTAGCGGGCGGGGAGACCCAGTACTTC
CASSLAGGETQYF
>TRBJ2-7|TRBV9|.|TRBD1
TGTGCCAGCAGCCCTCGGACAGGGAGCTCCTACGAGCAGTACTTC
CASSPRTGSSYEQYF
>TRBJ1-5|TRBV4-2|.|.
TGTGCCAGCAGCGGGGACTTGGGGGAGCCCCAGCATTTT
CASSGDLGEPQHF
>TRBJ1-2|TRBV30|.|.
TGTGCCTGGATCGACCGGGACACGTTCACCTTC
CAWIDRDTFTF
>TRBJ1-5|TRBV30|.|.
TGTGCCTGGAGTCTAGGTAGCAATCAGCCCCAGCATTTT
CAWSLGSNQPQHF
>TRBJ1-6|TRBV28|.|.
TGTGCCAGCAGTTATACAGGCTATAATTCACCCCTCCACTTT
CASSYTGYNSPLHF
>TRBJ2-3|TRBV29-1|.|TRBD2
TGCAGCGTTGAAGGAGCGGCGGGAGGGCCGGAAGATACGCAGTATTTT
CSVEGAAGGPEDTQYF
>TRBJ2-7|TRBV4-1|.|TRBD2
TGCGCCAGCAGCCAGCACACCGGGACTAGGACCTACGAGCAGTACTTC
CASSQHTGTRTYEQYF
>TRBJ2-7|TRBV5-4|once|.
TGTGCCAGCAGGCTTGAGGTGGGCGAGCAGTACTTC
CASRLEVGEQYF
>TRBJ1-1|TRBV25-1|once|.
TGTGCCAGCAGTGAGATCAGGGACACTGAAGCTTTCTTT
CASSEIRDTEAFF
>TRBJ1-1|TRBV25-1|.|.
TGTGCCAGCGTTGGTGTAGGGGGCACTGAAGCTTTCTTT
CASVGVGGTEAFF
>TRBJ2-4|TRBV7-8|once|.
TGTGCCAGCAGCTTAGGGGGCGGTGGGGGCGGGGCCAAAAACATTCAGTACTTC
CASSLGGGGGGAKNIQYF
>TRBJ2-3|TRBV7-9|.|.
TGTGCCAGCAGTGGGGGGATGAGCACAGATACGCAGTATTTT
CASSGGMSTDTQYF
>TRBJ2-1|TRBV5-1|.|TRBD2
TGCGCCAGCAGCTTGCCCAATTCTCCGGGACTAGCGGGAGAAACGGCCAATGAGCAGTTCTTC
CASSLPNSPGLAGETANEQFF
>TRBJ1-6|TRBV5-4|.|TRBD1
TGTGCCAGCAGCTTGGTGGGACAGGGCAAAAATTCACCCCTCCACTTT
CASSLVGQGKNSPLHF
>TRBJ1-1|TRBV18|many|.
TGTGCCAGCTCCACCTCCGACACAGGGGAAGCTTTCTTT
CASSTSDTGEAFF
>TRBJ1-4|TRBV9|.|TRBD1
TGTGCCAGCAGCAACGGGGACAGGGTAGAAGAAAAACTGTTTTTT
CASSNGDRVEEKLFF
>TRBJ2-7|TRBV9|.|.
TGTGCCAGCAGCGTAGTCGGCCAGGGCTACGAGCAGTACTTC
CASSVVGQGYEQYF
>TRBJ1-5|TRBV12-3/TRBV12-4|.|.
TGTGCCAGCAGTACAGGGAACCCCCAGCATTTT
CASSTGNPQHF
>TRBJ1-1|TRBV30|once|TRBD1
TGTGCCTGGAGTTCGGGACAGATTATTGAAGCTTTCTTT
CAWSSGQIIEAFF
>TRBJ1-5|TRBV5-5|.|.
TGTGCCAGCAGCTTGGCCTACGGGGGTGGCAATCAGCCCCAGCATTTT
CASSLAYGGGNQPQHF
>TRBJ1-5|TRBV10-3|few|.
TGTGCCATCGGCCACCAAACCAACCAGCCCCAGCATTTT
CAIGHQTNQPQHF
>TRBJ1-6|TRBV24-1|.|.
TGTGCCACCAGTGGGGGCGGAAATTCACCCCTCCACTTT
CATSGGGNSPLHF
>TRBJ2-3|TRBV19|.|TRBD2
TGTGCCAGTAGTGGGCCAAGACTAGCGGGAGTATTAGATACGCAGTATTTT
CASSGPRLAGVLDTQYF
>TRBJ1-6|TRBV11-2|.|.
TGTGCCAGCAGCTCCGGACAGATTACATATCATAATTCACCCCTCCACTTT
CASSSGQITYHNSPLHF
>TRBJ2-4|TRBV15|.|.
TGTGCCACCAGCAGAGATTACGAGGGCCCGACGATAGCCAAAAACATTCAGTACTTC
CATSRDYEGPTIAKNIQYF
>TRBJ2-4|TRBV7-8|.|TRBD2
TGTGCCAGCAGTTCCGGACTAGTAGCCAAAAACATTCAGTACTTC
CASSSGLVAKNIQYF
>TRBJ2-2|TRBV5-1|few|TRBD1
TGCGCCAGCAGCGTACCACAGGGGCACGGGGAGCTGTTTTTT
CASSVPQGHGELFF
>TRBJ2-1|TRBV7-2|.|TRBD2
TGTGCCAGCAGCTTAGCTTGGTCTAGCGGGAGAGATGAGCAGTTCTTC
CASSLAWSSGRDEQFF
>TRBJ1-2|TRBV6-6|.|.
TGTGCCAGCAGCGACCATCGACAGTACTATGGCTACACCTTC
CASSDHRQYYGYTF
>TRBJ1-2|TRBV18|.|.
TGTGCCAGCTCACCACCCCAGGGAACCTATGGCTACACCTTC
CASSPPQGTYGYTF
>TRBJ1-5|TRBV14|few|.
TGTGCCAGCAGCCTCCTACAGGGCCGCAATCAGCCCCAGCATTTT
CASSLLQGRNQPQHF
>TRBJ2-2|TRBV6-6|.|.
TGTGCCAGCAGTCACGCCAACAAGAACACCGGGGAGCTGTTTTTT
CASSHANKNTGELFF
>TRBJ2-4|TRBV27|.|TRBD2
TGTGCCAGCAGTGGGGCCCCAACTAGCGGGAGATTCTTC
CASSGAPTSGRFF
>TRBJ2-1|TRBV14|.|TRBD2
TGTGCCAGCAGTTGGGGAGGGTACAATGAGCAGTTCTTC
CASSWGGYNEQFF
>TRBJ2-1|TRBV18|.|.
TGTGCCAGCTCACCCGGGAGAGACAATGAGCAGTTCTTC
CASSPGRDNEQFF
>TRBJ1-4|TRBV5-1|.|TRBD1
TGCGCCAGCAGCTTGGGCTGGACAGGGGGGTCTAATGAAAAACTGTTTTTT
CASSLGWTGGSNEKLFF
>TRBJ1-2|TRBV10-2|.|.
TGCGCCAGCAGTGAGTCAGAGGGTAAATGGGGTGGCTACACCTTC
CASSESEGKWGGYTF
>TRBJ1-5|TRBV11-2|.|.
TGTGCCAGCAGCTTGGTGGGAGGCAATCAGCCCCAGCATTTT
CASSLVGGNQPQHF
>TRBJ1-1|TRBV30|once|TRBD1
TGTGCCTGGAGTGTAGATATGGGCAGGGGGTTCGGGACTGAAGCTTTCTTT
CAWSVDMGRGFGTEAFF
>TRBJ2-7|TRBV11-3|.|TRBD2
TGTGCCAGCAGCCTCGGCGGGGGGCTCTCCTACGAGCAGTACTTC
CASSLGGGLSYEQYF
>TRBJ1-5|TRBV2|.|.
TGTGCCAGCAGTGTACAGCAGAATGGGCCCCAGCATTTT
CASSVQQNGPQHF
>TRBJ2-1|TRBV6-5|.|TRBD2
TGTGCCAGCAGTAGGACTAGCGGGGACGTAGGGCAGTTCTTC
CASSRTSGDVGQFF
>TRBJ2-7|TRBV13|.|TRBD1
TGTGCCAGCAGCCCCCCGACAGGGAGCTACGAGCAGTACTTC
CASSPPTGSYEQYF
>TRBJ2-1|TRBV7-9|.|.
TGTGCCAGCAGCGCGGACTGGGACAATGAGCAGTTCTTC
CASSADWDNEQFF
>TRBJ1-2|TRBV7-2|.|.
TGTGCCAGCAGCTTAGGTTGGGACAAGGGGAATAAGAACTATGGCTACACCTTC
CASSLGWDKGNKNYGYTF
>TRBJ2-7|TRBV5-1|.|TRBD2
TGCGCCAGCAGCTTGGCCCAGCCAGCGGGAGGAGACGAGCAGTACTTC
CASSLAQPAGGDEQYF
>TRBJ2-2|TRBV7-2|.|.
TGTGCCAGCAGCTCAACAGGCTACACCGGGGAGCTGTTTTTT
CASSSTGYTGELFF
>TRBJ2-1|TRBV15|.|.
TGTGCCACCAGCAGAGCTTCGGACAATGAGCAGTTCTTC
CATSRASDNEQFF
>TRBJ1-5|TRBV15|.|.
TGTGCCACCAGCAGAGTGGGCAGCTCAGGGCAGCCCCAGCATTTT
CATSRVGSSGQPQHF
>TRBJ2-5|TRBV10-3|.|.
TGTGCCATCAGGGCGGGCCTCGAGGAGACCCAGTACTTC
CAIRAGLEETQYF
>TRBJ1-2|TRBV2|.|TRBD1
TGTGCCAGCAGCCCACAGGGGTCGGATGGCTACACCTTC
CASSPQGSDGYTF
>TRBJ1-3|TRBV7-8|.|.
TGTGCCAGCAGCTTGCGGGGGCGGCGGAACACCATATATTTT
CASSLRGRRNTIYF
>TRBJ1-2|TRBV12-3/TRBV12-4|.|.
TGTGCCAGCAGTTTGGACAGCTATGGCTACACCTTC
CASSLDSYGYTF
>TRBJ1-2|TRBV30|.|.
TGTGCCTGGACCACTTCTGCAGGGAACTATGGCTACACCTTC
CAWTTSAGNYGYTF
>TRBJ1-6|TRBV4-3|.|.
TGCGCCAGCAGCCAACCGAATTCACCCCTCCACTTT
CASSQPNSPLHF